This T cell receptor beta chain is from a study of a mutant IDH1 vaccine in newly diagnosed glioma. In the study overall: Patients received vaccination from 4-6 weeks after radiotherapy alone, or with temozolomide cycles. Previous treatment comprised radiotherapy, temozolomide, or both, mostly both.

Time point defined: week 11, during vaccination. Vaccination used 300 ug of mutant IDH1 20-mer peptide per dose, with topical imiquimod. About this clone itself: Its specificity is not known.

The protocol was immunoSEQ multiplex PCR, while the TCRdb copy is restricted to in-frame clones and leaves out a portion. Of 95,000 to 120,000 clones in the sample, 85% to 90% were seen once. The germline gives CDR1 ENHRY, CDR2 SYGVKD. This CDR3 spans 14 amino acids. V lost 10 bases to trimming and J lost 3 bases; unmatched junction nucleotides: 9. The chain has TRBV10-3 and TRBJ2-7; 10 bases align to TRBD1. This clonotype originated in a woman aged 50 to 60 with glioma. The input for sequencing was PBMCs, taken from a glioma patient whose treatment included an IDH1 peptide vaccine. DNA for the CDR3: TGTGCCACCCGCAGACAGGGGGCATACTACGAGCAGTACTTC. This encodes CATRRQGAYYEQYF.